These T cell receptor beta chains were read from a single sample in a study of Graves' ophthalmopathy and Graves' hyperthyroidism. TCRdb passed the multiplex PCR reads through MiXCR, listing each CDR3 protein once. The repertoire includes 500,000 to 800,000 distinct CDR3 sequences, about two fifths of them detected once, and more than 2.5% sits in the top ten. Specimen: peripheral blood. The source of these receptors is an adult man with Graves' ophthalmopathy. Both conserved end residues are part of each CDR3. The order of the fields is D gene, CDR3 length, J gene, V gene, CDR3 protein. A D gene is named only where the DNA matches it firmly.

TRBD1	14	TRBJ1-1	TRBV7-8	CASSLPGGNTEAFF
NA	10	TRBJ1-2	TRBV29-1	CSGQDYGYTF
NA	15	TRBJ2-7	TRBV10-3	CASSYTDSPPYEQYF
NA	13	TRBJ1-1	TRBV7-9	CASSLGSRAEAFF
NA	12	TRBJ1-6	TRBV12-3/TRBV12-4	CASSLALRTLHF
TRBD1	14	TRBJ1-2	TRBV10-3	CAISYRGANYGYTF
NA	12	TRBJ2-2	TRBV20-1	CSAKGGTGELFF
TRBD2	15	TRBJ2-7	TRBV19	CASSIRSGRAHEQYF
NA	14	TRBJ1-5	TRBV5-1	CASSRGGGDQPQHF
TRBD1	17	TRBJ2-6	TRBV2	CASSPGQSLSGANVLTF
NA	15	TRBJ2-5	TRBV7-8	CASSLADLTRETQYF
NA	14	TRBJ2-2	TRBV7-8	CASSVDSGTGELFF